The T cell receptor beta chain described here comes from a study of blood T cells in healthy people across ages. This clonotype turned up a few times. The authors ran a second PCR of about 7 to 11 cycles using a sample-barcoded 5' primer and a J-beta primer mix. With 12 random nucleotides, a template-switch adaptor tagged each individual cDNA molecule. TCRdb analysed the 5' RACE reads with MiXCR anew, one entry per CDR3 protein. The sample consists of approximately 680,000 distinct CDR3 sequences, roughly 30% of them appearing once. Germline V lookup: CDR1 KGHDR, CDR2 SFDVKD. This CDR3 region has 14 residues. J lost 3 bases, V lost 7 bases, and 4 bases had no gene match. A minimum of 6 million PBMCs was isolated per sample.

Material for sequencing was blood. The TCR originated in an elderly woman in good health. This chain joins TRBV24-1 and TRBJ2-2; 7 nucleotides match TRBD1. CDR3 residues: CATRNTGDTGELFF. The DNA of the CDR3 is TGTGCCACCAGGAATACAGGGGACACCGGGGAGCTGTTTTTT.